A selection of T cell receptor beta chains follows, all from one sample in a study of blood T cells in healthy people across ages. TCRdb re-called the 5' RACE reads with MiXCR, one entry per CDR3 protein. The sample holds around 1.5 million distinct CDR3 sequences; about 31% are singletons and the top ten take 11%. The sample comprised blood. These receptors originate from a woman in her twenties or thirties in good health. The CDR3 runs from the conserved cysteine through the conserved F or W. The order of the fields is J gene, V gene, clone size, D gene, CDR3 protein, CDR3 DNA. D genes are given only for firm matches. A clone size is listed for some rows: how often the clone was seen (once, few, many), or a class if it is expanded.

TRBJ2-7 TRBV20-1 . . CSVKGGANYEQYF TGCAGTGTCAAGGGGGGGGCGAATTACGAGCAGTACTTC
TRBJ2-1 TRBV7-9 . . CASSFAGWGQFF TGTGCCAGCAGCTTCGCGGGGTGGGGGCAGTTCTTC
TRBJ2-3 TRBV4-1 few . CASSQLGTITDTQYF TGCGCCAGCAGCCAGTTAGGGACCATCACAGATACGCAGTATTTT
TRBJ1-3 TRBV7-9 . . CASSLDWGSGNTIYF TGTGCCAGCAGCTTAGACTGGGGCTCTGGAAACACCATATATTTT
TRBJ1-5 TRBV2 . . CASRMTGGGNQPQHF TGTGCCAGCAGGATGACAGGCGGTGGCAATCAGCCCCAGCATTTT
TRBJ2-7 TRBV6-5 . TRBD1 CATNPDRGRWEQYF TGTGCCACCAACCCCGACAGGGGTAGATGGGAGCAGTACTTC
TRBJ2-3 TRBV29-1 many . CSVEDLGVTDTQYF TGCAGCGTGGAGGATCTAGGGGTAACAGATACGCAGTATTTT
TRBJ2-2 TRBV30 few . CAWSKFGNTGELFF TGTGCCTGGAGTAAGTTCGGTAACACCGGGGAGCTGTTTTTT
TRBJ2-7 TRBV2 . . CASSVKVFYEQYF TGTGCCAGCAGTGTTAAGGTGTTCTACGAGCAGTACTTC
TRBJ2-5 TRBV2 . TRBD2 CASLGLEETQYF TGTGCCAGCCTAGGACTAGAGGAGACCCAGTACTTC
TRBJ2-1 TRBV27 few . CASSGLEQFF TGTGCCAGCAGTGGACTTGAGCAGTTCTTC
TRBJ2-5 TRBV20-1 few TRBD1 CSARERTGSQTQYF TGCAGTGCTAGAGAGAGGACAGGTAGTCAGACCCAGTACTTC
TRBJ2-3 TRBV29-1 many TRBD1 CSVQDRKGADTQYF TGCAGCGTTCAGGACAGGAAGGGGGCAGATACGCAGTATTTT
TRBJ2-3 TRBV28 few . CASSFRGSDTQYF TGTGCCAGCAGTTTTCGGGGGTCCGATACGCAGTATTTT
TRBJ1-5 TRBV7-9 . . CASSPGAGYSNQPQHF TGTGCCAGCAGCCCCGGGGCCGGCTATAGCAATCAGCCCCAGCATTTT
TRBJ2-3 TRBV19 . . CASSHQGNRGDTQYF TGTGCCAGTAGCCATCAGGGGAACCGAGGGGATACGCAGTATTTT
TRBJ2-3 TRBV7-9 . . CASSLRRDLTDTQYF TGTGCCAGCAGCTTAAGGCGGGATCTCACAGATACGCAGTATTTT
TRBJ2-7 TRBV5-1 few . CASSLSGRVGSYEQYF TGCGCCAGCAGCTTGTCAGGCAGGGTAGGATCCTACGAGCAGTACTTC
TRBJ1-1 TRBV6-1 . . CASSENPSVNTEAFF TGTGCCAGCAGTGAGAACCCTTCAGTGAACACTGAAGCTTTCTTT
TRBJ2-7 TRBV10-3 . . CAIRAAGEDEQYF TGTGCCATCAGGGCGGCAGGGGAGGACGAGCAGTACTTC
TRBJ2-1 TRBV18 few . CASSPPVSYNEQFF TGTGCCAGCTCACCACCAGTCTCCTACAATGAGCAGTTCTTC
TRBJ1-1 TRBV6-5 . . CASKRGVNTEAFF TGTGCCAGCAAAAGAGGGGTGAACACTGAAGCTTTCTTT
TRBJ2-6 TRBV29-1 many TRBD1 CTLPTGGGANVLTF TGCACACTTCCGACAGGGGGTGGGGCCAACGTCCTGACTTTC
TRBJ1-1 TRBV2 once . CASRGQVEAFF TGTGCCAGCAGGGGACAAGTCGAAGCTTTCTTT
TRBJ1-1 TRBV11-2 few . CASSLDHQGNTEAFF TGTGCCAGCAGCTTAGATCACCAGGGGAACACTGAAGCTTTCTTT
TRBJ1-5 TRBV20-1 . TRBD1 CSARLQGEGLIDQPQHF TGCAGTGCTAGGCTACAGGGGGAGGGTTTAATCGATCAGCCCCAGCATTTT
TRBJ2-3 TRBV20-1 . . CSAALRSDTQYF TGCAGTGCTGCCCTTAGGTCAGACACGCAGTATTTT
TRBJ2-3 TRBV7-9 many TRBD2 CASSLTSGASKWSTDTQYF TGTGCCAGCAGCCTGACTAGCGGTGCCTCAAAATGGAGCACAGATACGCAGTATTTT
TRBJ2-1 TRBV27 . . CASGLPGVNEQFF TGTGCCAGCGGTCTCCCGGGGGTCAATGAGCAGTTCTTC
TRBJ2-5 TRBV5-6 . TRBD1 CASSLLSGQGNYGQYF TGTGCCAGCAGCTTGTTATCGGGACAGGGGAACTACGGGCAGTACTTC
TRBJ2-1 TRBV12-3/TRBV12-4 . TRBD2 CASSLPPSGRSNEQFF TGTGCCAGCAGTTTGCCACCAAGCGGGAGGTCGAATGAGCAGTTCTTC
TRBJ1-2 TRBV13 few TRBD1 CASSARDRGPYGYTF TGTGCCAGCAGCGCAAGGGACAGGGGGCCCTATGGCTACACCTTC
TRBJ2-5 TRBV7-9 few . CASSLANEGETQYF TGTGCCAGCAGCTTAGCGAACGAGGGAGAGACCCAGTACTTC
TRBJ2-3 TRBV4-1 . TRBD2 CASSQATAGVGDTQYF TGCGCCAGCAGCCAGGCTACGGCGGGGGTTGGGGATACGCAGTATTTT
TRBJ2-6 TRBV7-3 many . CASSLTGISGANVLTF TGTGCCAGCAGCTTAACGGGGATCTCTGGGGCCAACGTCCTGACTTTC
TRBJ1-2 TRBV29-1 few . CSVGDEFYGYTF TGCAGCGTAGGGGATGAATTCTATGGCTACACCTTC
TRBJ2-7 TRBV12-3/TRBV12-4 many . CASSFAGNYEQYF TGTGCCAGCAGTTTCGCCGGGAATTACGAGCAGTACTTC
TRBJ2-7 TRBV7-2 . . CASSHRGRGACEQYF TGCGCCAGCAGCCACAGGGGGCGGGGGGCCTGCGAGCAGTACTTC
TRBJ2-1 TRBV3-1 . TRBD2 CASSQVIGLAQSSHNEQFF TGTGCCAGCAGCCAAGTCATAGGACTAGCCCAGAGCTCCCACAATGAGCAGTTCTTC
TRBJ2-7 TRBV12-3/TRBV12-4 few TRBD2 CASSSRTSGSLYEQYF TGTGCCAGCAGTTCTCGGACTAGCGGGAGTCTCTACGAGCAGTACTTC
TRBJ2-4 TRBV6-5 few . CASSPIQGGKNIQYF TGTGCCAGCAGTCCTATACAGGGGGGGAAAAACATTCAGTACTTC
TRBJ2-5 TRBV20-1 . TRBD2 CSAGLGTSGTETQYF TGCAGTGCTGGACTTGGGACTAGCGGGACAGAGACCCAGTACTTC
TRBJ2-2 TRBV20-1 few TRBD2 CSATSGPNTGELFF TGCAGTGCTACTAGCGGGCCGAACACCGGGGAGCTGTTTTTT
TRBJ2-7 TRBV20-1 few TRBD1 CSARDAQGAGDYEQYF TGCAGTGCTAGAGACGCACAGGGGGCGGGGGACTACGAGCAGTACTTC
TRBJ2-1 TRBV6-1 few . CACSTVGGSYNEQFF TGTGCCTGCAGCACCGTAGGTGGGTCCTACAATGAGCAGTTCTTC
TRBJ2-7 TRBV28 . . CASSLFTGPTYEQYF TGTGCCAGCAGTTTATTTACGGGACCGACCTACGAGCAGTACTTC
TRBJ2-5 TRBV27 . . CASSPLGTPGETQYF TGTGCCAGCAGTCCACTCGGGACACCGGGGGAGACCCAGTACTTC
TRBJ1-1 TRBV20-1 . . CSARILEAWAFF TGCAGTGCCCGGATACTGGAAGCTTGGGCTTTCTTT
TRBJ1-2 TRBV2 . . CAKRLRDASYYGYTF TGTGCCAAGCGATTGAGGGACGCCTCTTACTATGGCTACACCTTC
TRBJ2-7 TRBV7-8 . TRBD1 CASSPHPGTVNYYEQYF TGTGCCAGCAGCCCCCACCCCGGGACAGTCAACTACTACGAGCAGTACTTC
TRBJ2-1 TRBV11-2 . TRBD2 CASSYERGPYNEQFF TGTGCCAGCAGCTACGAGCGGGGGCCCTACAATGAGCAGTTCTTC
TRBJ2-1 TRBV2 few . CASNRGGARSVDEQFF TGTGCCAGCAACCGTGGAGGGGCTAGGAGTGTGGATGAGCAGTTCTTC
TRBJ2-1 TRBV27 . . CASMGPYNEQFF TGTGCCAGCATGGGACCTTACAATGAGCAGTTCTTC
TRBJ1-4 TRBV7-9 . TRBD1 CASSFGQGNEKLFF TGTGCCAGCAGCTTCGGACAGGGCAATGAAAAACTGTTTTTT
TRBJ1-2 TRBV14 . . CASSRSTATSYGYTF TGTGCCAGCAGCCGATCGACAGCGACCAGCTATGGCTACACCTTC
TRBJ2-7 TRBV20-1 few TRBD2 CSAGGGDYEQYF TGCAGTGCTGGGGGAGGGGACTACGAGCAGTACTTC